One and the same sample provided the 22 T cell receptor beta chains below, sequenced in a study of T cells in tumors after PD-1 blockade. The assay was immunoSEQ multiplex PCR, and TCRdb's table has in-frame clones only and misses some. The sample lists about 14,000 clones, about 84% occurring once. Sequenced here: PBMCs, sampled after anti-PD-1 treatment. These receptors were obtained from a human donor with basal cell carcinoma.

The gene calls are TRBV25-1 and TRBJ2-1; D unclear. V dropped 4 bases and J dropped 6 bases, with 4 bases sitting between them. Looked up from germline, CDR1 is MGHDK and CDR2 is SYGVNS. This CDR3 spans 11 amino acids. CDR3 in DNA: TGTGCCAGCAGTGCCCTCAATGAGCAGTTCTTC. This translates into CASSALNEQFF.

The V call is TRBV5-1, the J call TRBJ1-2; D is unclear. In germline, CDR1 is SGHRS, CDR2 YFSETQ. V gave up 4 bases and J gave up 4 bases, with 17 bases separating them. This CDR3 is 15 amino acids long. This CDR3 is CASSPYLASPYGYTF. In nucleotides, the CDR3 is TGCGCCAGCAGCCCTTACCTAGCCTCTCCCTATGGCTACACCTTC.

This clone has just a few counts. This sequence joins TRBV2 and TRBJ2-3; no clear D. Trimming removed 4 bases from V and 4 bases from J, with 6 bases in between. CDR3 size: 12 residues. The germline V gene has CDR1 SNHLY and CDR2 FYNNEI. CDR3 residues: CASSGGSDTQYF. The CDR3, as DNA: TGTGCCAGCAGTGGAGGTTCAGATACGCAGTATTTT.

This rearrangement joins TRBV12-5 to TRBJ2-7, with 10 nucleotides matching TRBD1. The germline gives CDR1 LGHNT, CDR2 FRNRAP. The CDR3 has 16 amino acids. The ends lost 2 bases at V and 2 bases at J; junction bases unmatched: 6. In nucleotides, the CDR3 is TGTGCTAGTGGTTTGAGGACAGGGGGTGAACCCTACGAGCAGTACTTC. It yields the protein CASGLRTGGEPYEQYF.

This rearrangement joins TRBV5-1 to TRBJ1-4; no reliable D call. Germline V gene sequence: CDR1 SGHRS, CDR2 YFSETQ. The CDR3 has 14 amino acids. The V gene lost 7 bases and the J gene lost 4 bases, with 14 bases spanning the gap. CDR3 in DNA: TGCGCCAGCCGCACCAGGTTGGGTAATGAAAAACTGTTTTTT. Translation gives CASRTRLGNEKLFF.

This clone was detected once. V and J are TRBV6-5 and TRBJ1-2; 8 nucleotides align to TRBD1. Germline V gene data show CDR1 as MNHEY and CDR2 as SVGAGI. The junction had 12 bases not matched to a gene; V was cut back by 2 bases and J by 7 bases. The CDR3 covers 16 residues. The CDR3 DNA reads TGTGCCAGCAGTTACGTAGGGACAGGAGGTCTTAGTGGCTACACCTTC. Translated: CASSYVGTGGLSGYTF.

V gene TRBV6-5 combines with J gene TRBJ2-5; D gene uncertain. The CDR3 totals 14 residues. The V gene's germline CDR1 is MNHEY and CDR2 SVGAGI. The germline V and J ends were trimmed by 4 bases and 1 base, with 10 bases remaining between them. CDR3 in amino acids: CASSFAPAQETQYF. The CDR3 DNA follows: TGTGCCAGCAGTTTTGCCCCGGCCCAAGAGACCCAGTACTTC.

This chain uses TRBV5-1 with TRBJ2-7, with unresolved D. Trimming pared 4 bases from V and 2 bases from J, leaving 13 bases between. This CDR3 comprises 14 residues. Looked up from germline, CDR1 is SGHRS and CDR2 is YFSETQ. The CDR3 reads CASSTSSGTYEQYF. CDR3 DNA: TGCGCCAGCAGCACGAGTAGTGGTACCTACGAGCAGTACTTC. Complete variable domain (other parts from reference TRBV5-1 and TRBJ2-7): KAGVTQTPRYLIKTRGQQVTLSCSPISGHRSVSWYQQTPGQGLQFLFEYFSETQRNKGNFPGRFSGRQFSNSRSEMNVSTLELGDSALYLCASSTSSGTYEQYFGPGTRLTVT.

This clone was seen a handful of times. The CDR3, as DNA: TGCAGCGCCTTTTGGGCAGGGAATTCTGAAGCTTTCTTT. Residues: CSAFWAGNSEAFF. The chain joins TRBV29-1 to TRBJ1-1, with D maybe TRBD1 (5 bases). This CDR3 comprises 13 residues. The germline V and J ends were trimmed by 7 bases and 6 bases, with 18 bases remaining between them. Germline CDR1 is SQVTM and CDR2 is ANQGSEA. The entire variable domain, with the rest obtained from reference TRBV29-1 and TRBJ1-1, is as follows: SAVISQKPSRDICQRGTSLTIQCQVDSQVTMMFWYRQQPGQSLTLIATANQGSEATYESGFVIDKFPISRPNLTFSTLTVSNMSPEDSSIYLCSAFWAGNSEAFFGQGTRLTVV.

J is TRBJ2-2 and V is TRBV9; TRBD2 agrees at 11 bases. V was pared by 0 bases and J by 14 bases, with 3 bases of the junction left unmatched. The V gene's germline CDR1 is SGDLS and CDR2 YYNGEE. The CDR3 runs to 13 residues. The CDR3 sequence is CASSVVTSGKLFF. Written as DNA, the CDR3 is TGTGCCAGCAGCGTAGTGACTAGCGGGAAACTGTTTTTT. The entire variable domain, with the rest obtained from reference TRBV9 and TRBJ2-2, is as follows: DSGVTQTPKHLITATGQRVTLRCSPRSGDLSVYWYQQSLDQGLQFLIQYYNGEERAKGNILERFSAQQFPDLHSELNLSSLELGDSALYFCASSVVTSGKLFFGEGSRLTVL.

Concerning this clone: The sample has other DNA sequences that encode this CDR3 too. The chain employs TRBV5-1 and TRBJ1-2; D gene unclear. Germline V CDR1 and CDR2: SGHRS, YFSETQ. CDR3 length: 14 residues. The V end lost 0 bases, the J end lost 8 bases, and 14 bases lay between the germline ends. The chain's CDR3 is CASSLGGPGDGYTF. The CDR3 DNA reads as TGCGCCAGCAGCTTGGGGGGTCCGGGCGACGGCTACACCTTC.

V and J are TRBV5-1 and TRBJ2-2, with TRBD1 as a possible D gene (6 bases). The CDR3 covers 15 residues. Germline values: CDR1 SGHRS, CDR2 YFSETQ. Trimming removed 0 bases at V and 7 bases at J, with 13 bases between. The CDR3 DNA reads TGCGCCAGCAGCTTGGGGCAGGGGAAAGACGGGGAGCTGTTTTTT. This encodes CASSLGQGKDGELFF.

Of note for this clone: One end of the junction fails to match germline, which may point to a read error. This chain joins TRBV6-1 and TRBJ2-3; 7 bases fit TRBD1. The CDR3 covers 12 residues. Germline CDR1 and CDR2: MNHNS and SASEGT. The DNA of the CDR3 is TGTGCCGGCAGTGACAGGGAACATACGCAGTATTTT. Its protein product is CAGSDREHTQYF.

The chain joins TRBV5-1 to TRBJ2-3; no clear D. V was trimmed by 4 bases and J by 0 bases, leaving 6 bases between them. CDR1 is SGHRS, CDR2 YFSETQ, per germline. This CDR3 is 13 amino acids long. Here the CDR3 reads CASSTASTDTQYF. DNA of the CDR3: TGCGCCAGCAGCACGGCTAGCACAGATACGCAGTATTTT.

This chain connects TRBV29-1 to TRBJ2-2, with D maybe TRBD1 (6 bases). Germline CDR1 is SQVTM and CDR2 is ANQGSEA. The CDR3 is 15 amino acids. Trimming left V 1 base short and J 0 bases short, with 9 bases between. CDR3: CSVEGGTPNTGELFF. The DNA for the CDR3 is TGCAGCGTTGAAGGAGGGACACCGAACACCGGGGAGCTGTTTTTT.

The chain couples TRBV2 to TRBJ1-3, with 9 nucleotides matching TRBD1. J gave up 8 bases and V 6 bases, and 2 bases lay outside the gene matches. CDR3 length equals 12 residues. Germline lookup yields CDR1 SNHLY and CDR2 FYNNEI. This CDR3 is CASRDRGDTIYF. CDR3 DNA: TGTGCCAGCAGAGACAGGGGGGACACCATATATTTT.

The chain combines TRBV5-6 with TRBJ1-5; D may be TRBD1 (5 bases). Germline loops: CDR1 SGHDT, CDR2 YYEEEE. Between the trimmed V and J ends, which lost 1 base and 1 base, there was a span of 9 bases. The CDR3 extends over 15 amino acids. CDR3 coding DNA: TGTGCCAGCAGCTTGCAGGGAAAAAGCAATCAGCCCCAGCATTTT. This encodes CASSLQGKSNQPQHF. Drawing the rest from reference TRBV5-6 and TRBJ1-5, the complete variable domain is DAGVTQSPTHLIKTRGQQVTLRCSPKSGHDTVSWYQQALGQGPQFIFQYYEEEERQRGNFPDRFSGHQFPNYSSELNVNALLLGDSALYLCASSLQGKSNQPQHFGDGTRLSIL.

This chain joins TRBV9 and TRBJ2-7; perhaps TRBD1 as D (5 bases). V was clipped by 2 bases and J by 4 bases, with 13 bases between them. The germline CDR1 and CDR2 sequences are SGDLS and YYNGEE. This CDR3 comprises 14 residues. The CDR3 region is CASSVRPTVYEQYF. The DNA of the CDR3 is TGTGCCAGCAGCGTCAGGCCGACAGTTTACGAGCAGTACTTC.

This chain connects TRBV24-1 to TRBJ2-4; 12 bases are shared with TRBD1. CDR3 length equals 17 residues. Germline trimming cut 3 bases from V and 2 bases from J; bases unmatched to any gene: 4. CDR1 KGHDR and CDR2 SFDVKD come from the germline V gene. CDR3 sequence reads: CATSDAGQGATKNIQYF. Here the CDR3 DNA reads TGTGCCACCAGTGATGCGGGACAGGGGGCGACCAAAAACATTCAGTACTTC.

This clone came up a few times. The chain couples TRBV3-1 (or the pseudogene TRBV3-2) to TRBJ2-5, with a possible D match to TRBD1 (6 bases). The CDR3 runs 15 residues. V was clipped by 1 base and J by 7 bases, with 16 bases between them. Per germline, CDR1 LGHDT and CDR2 YNNKEL (reference sequence). The CDR3 DNA sequence: TGTGCCAGCAGCCAAGGAACAGGGCCCGGGGTGACCCAGTACTTC. Its protein product is CASSQGTGPGVTQYF.

The rearrangement links TRBV6-2 or TRBV6-3 to TRBJ2-7; the D is unclear. This CDR3 is 11 amino acids long. The germline CDR1 and CDR2 sequences are MNHEY and SVGEGT. Trimming pared 4 bases from V and 4 bases from J, leaving 5 bases between. The CDR3: CASSWMYEQYF. The CDR3 region has the DNA TGTGCCAGCAGTTGGATGTACGAGCAGTACTTC.

The chain employs TRBV6-5 and TRBJ1-4, with D possibly matching TRBD1 (6 bases). The CDR3 sequence is 15 residues long. V was cut by 7 bases and J by 4 bases, with 16 bases left in between. The germline V gene encodes CDR1 MNHEY and CDR2 SVGAGI. CDR3 nucleotides: TGTGCCAGCATATGGGAGGGGGAACTTAATGAAAAACTGTTTTTT. It is translated as CASIWEGELNEKLFF.